The 15 T cell receptor beta chains below come from one sample, sequenced in a study of control samples from healthy donors and cancer patients. The method was immunoSEQ multiplex PCR; TCRdb's version includes in-frame clones alone and lacks a portion of them. The table has roughly 95,000 clones, 85% to 90% seen once. Sequencing was carried out using blood. The receptor set was obtained from a man aged 25 to 40 in good health.

The rearrangement joins TRBV19 to TRBJ2-7; 9 bases map to TRBD1. V lost 5 bases, J lost 3 bases, and 5 bases stayed unmatched. Germline values: CDR1 LNHDA, CDR2 SQIVND (reference sequence). This CDR3 is 14 amino acids long. CDR3 sequence reads: CASSRTGADYEQYF. CDR3 sequence (DNA): TGTGCCAGTAGTCGGACAGGGGCAGACTACGAGCAGTACTTC. Variable domain in full (rest from reference TRBV19 and TRBJ2-7): DGGITQSPKYLFRKEGQNVTLSCEQNLNHDAMYWYRQDPGQGLRLIYYSQIVNDFQKGDIAEGYSVSREKKESFPLTVTSAQKNPTAFYLCASSRTGADYEQYFGPGTRLTVT.

This clone was seen just once. The chain carries TRBV18 and TRBJ2-2; no clear D. This CDR3 region has 13 residues. Trimming took off 0 bases at V and 6 bases at J, with 5 bases between the two ends. Germline CDR1 reads KGHSH; CDR2 reads LQKENI. The CDR3, as DNA: TGTGCCAGCTCACCACCTCGGGCCGGGGAGCTGTTTTTT. Translating gives CASSPPRAGELFF.

The chain uses TRBV6-5 and TRBJ1-5; D gene unclear. This CDR3 has 15 amino acids. V lost 2 bases and J lost 0, with 8 bases in between. Germline V CDR1 and CDR2: MNHEY, SVGAGI. The CDR3, as DNA: TGTGCCAGCAGTTACGTAGCCGGTAGCAATCAGCCCCAGCATTTT. This codes for CASSYVAGSNQPQHF.

This clone was seen only a few times. CDR3 nucleotides: TGTGCCAGCAGCCCGCCTGGGGATATCAGGCGGCAGCCCCAGCATTTT. Residues: CASSPPGDIRRQPQHF. The chain links TRBV7-8 to TRBJ1-5; D is undetermined. The germline CDR1 and CDR2 sequences are SGHVS and FQNEAQ. The CDR3 length is 16 residues. V shed 5 bases and J shed 7 bases, with 21 bases lying between them.

The chain combines TRBV9 with TRBJ2-7; possibly TRBD2 for D (6 bases). Per the germline V gene, CDR1 is SGDLS and CDR2 is YYNGEE. V lost 0 bases to trimming and J lost 1 base, with 11 bases between them. The CDR3 covers 15 residues. The CDR3 DNA follows: TGTGCCAGCAGCGTAGGAGGCGGGGATTCCTACGAGCAGTACTTC. The encoded protein is CASSVGGGDSYEQYF.

J is TRBJ2-2 and V is TRBV27; possibly TRBD1 or TRBD2 for D (5 bases each). The V gene's germline CDR1 is MNHEY and CDR2 SMNVEV (reference sequence). Trimming took 5 bases from V and 5 from J, leaving 15 bases between them. CDR3 length: 15 residues. CDR3 in DNA: TGTGCCAGCAGTCTAAGGCTGGGGGTAACCGGGGAGCTGTTTTTT. Its translation is CASSLRLGVTGELFF.

This rearrangement joins TRBV5-6 to TRBJ1-1; no clear D. Germline V gene lookup returns CDR1 SGHDT and CDR2 YYEEEE. This CDR3 has 13 residues. Trimming shortened V by 0 bases and J by 5 bases, and 8 bases separated the two germline ends. The CDR3 DNA follows: TGTGCCAGCAGCTTGGCGGAGATAACTGAAGCTTTCTTT. Translated, it gives CASSLAEITEAFF. The variable domain in full, with the rest retrieved from reference TRBV5-6 and TRBJ1-1, is DAGVTQSPTHLIKTRGQQVTLRCSPKSGHDTVSWYQQALGQGPQFIFQYYEEEERQRGNFPDRFSGHQFPNYSSELNVNALLLGDSALYLCASSLAEITEAFFGQGTRLTVV.

The gene calls are TRBV19 and TRBJ2-2, with D possibly being TRBD2 (6 bases). V was cut by 3 bases and J by 9 bases, with 14 bases left in between. CDR3 size: 14 residues. The V gene's germline CDR1 is LNHDA and CDR2 SQIVND (reference sequence). The CDR3 here is CASSMETGVRELFF. In DNA, the CDR3 is TGTGCCAGTAGTATGGAAACGGGGGTCAGGGAGCTGTTTTTT.

This clone was detected once. V is TRBV21-1 and J is TRBJ2-2; the table gives TRBD1 as D, unverified against the DNA. TRBV21-1 is a known pseudogene. This CDR3 is 18 amino acids long. CDR3 residues: CASSKKGRDTENTGELFF. The CDR3 DNA reads as TGTGCCAGCAGCAAAAAGGGGCGAGACACCGAGAACACCGGGGAGCTGTTTTTT.

The genes are TRBV5-1 and TRBJ2-3; D is ambiguous. Looked up from germline, CDR1 is SGHRS and CDR2 is YFSETQ. The V and J ends lost 3 bases and 0 bases respectively, with 14 bases between them. CDR3 length: 16 amino acids. Here the CDR3 reads CASSSIIHGSTDTQYF. CDR3 DNA sequence: TGCGCCAGCAGCTCTATAATACACGGTAGCACAGATACGCAGTATTTT.

The CDR3 sequence: CASSLRLGELFF. In DNA form, the CDR3 reads TGTGCCAGCAGTTTGCGACTGGGGGAACTGTTTTTT. J is TRBJ1-4 and V is TRBV28, with D possibly being TRBD1 (5 bases). The CDR3 runs to 12 residues. CDR1 MDHEN and CDR2 SYDVKM come from the germline V gene. Trimming pared 3 bases from V and 12 bases from J, leaving 11 bases between.

The CDR3 coding sequence is TGCGCCAGCAGCCGGATGATCTCCGAGACCCAGTACTTC. Translated, it gives CASSRMISETQYF. The chain recombines TRBV4-3 with TRBJ2-5; unclear D gene. Per germline, CDR1 LGHNA and CDR2 YSLEER. The ends were cut back, 4 bases at V and 5 bases at J, with 11 bases in the middle. The CDR3 is 13 amino acids.

The rearrangement joins TRBV5-4 to TRBJ2-2; no clear D gene. The V end was cut by 1 base, the J end by 5 bases, with 15 bases between. Germline CDR1 is SGHNT and CDR2 is YYREEE (reference sequence). This CDR3 spans 16 amino acids. For the CDR3, the DNA is TGTGCCAGCAGCTTGTTCGCAGGTCGCCGGACCGGGGAGCTGTTTTTT. Protein sequence: CASSLFAGRRTGELFF.

The gene calls are TRBV19 and TRBJ1-1; D may be TRBD1 (6 bases). The CDR3 sequence is 16 residues long. V shed 2 bases and J shed 2 bases, with 15 bases lying between them. The germline V gene has CDR1 LNHDA and CDR2 SQIVND (reference sequence). The CDR3: CASSIKAKGENTEAFF. CDR3 coding DNA: TGTGCCAGTAGTATAAAGGCTAAGGGGGAAAACACTGAAGCTTTCTTT.

The rearrangement joins TRBV7-9 to TRBJ1-4; D is unclear. From germline, CDR1 is SEHNR and CDR2 FQNEAQ (reference sequence). This CDR3 comprises 16 residues. Trimming removed 5 bases from V and 4 bases from J, with 17 bases in between. In DNA, the CDR3 is TGTGCCAGCAGCCCAACGAGTGACTCACATAATGAAAAACTGTTTTTT. It specifies CASSPTSDSHNEKLFF.